This T cell receptor (beta chain) was identified in a study of Graves' ophthalmopathy and Graves' hyperthyroidism (dated by TCRdb to 2016 to 2019). Some background on the complete study: Peripheral blood was collected at initial diagnosis, prior to any treatment. The independent validation cohort included some 19 hyperthyroidism patients plus 17 patients who later progressed from hyperthyroidism to ophthalmopathy. Following sampling, methimazole starting at 30 mg daily was administered to hyperthyroidism patients, and high-dose intravenous methylprednisolone was administered to ophthalmopathy patients. T-cell repertoires of thyroid tissue and blood were compared in five or six hyperthyroidism patients. The 95 to 100 discovery patients were randomly divided into training and test sets at a 7:3 ratio. In total, around 130 blood samples were TCR-sequenced: 43 ophthalmopathy, approximately 75 hyperthyroidism and about 17 hyperthyroidism-to-ophthalmopathy patients. The study used signatures of the TCR beta repertoire to tell Graves' ophthalmopathy apart from Graves' hyperthyroidism and to predict which patients would progress to ophthalmopathy. To explore V-J signatures distinguishing ophthalmopathy from hyperthyroidism, a discovery set of under 110 patients (about 44 ophthalmopathy, 55 to 60 stable hyperthyroidism) was enrolled.

The germline V gene gives CDR1 as MNHNS and CDR2 as SASEGT. V and J are trimmed by 6 bases and 4 bases, and the gene matches miss 9 bases of the junction. The CDR3 measures 15 amino acids from cysteine to phenylalanine. CDR3 DNA is the only sequence kept; it has 45 bases, read in frame from the first base. Ophthalmopathy patients were characterized by moderately to severely active disease, a Clinical Activity Score of at least 3, a NOSPECS grade of at least 4, and a disease duration under 3 months. Patients were excluded if they had other autoimmune diseases, uncontrolled infections, pregnancy or lactation. Clinical symptoms, serum thyroxine, TRAb, thyroid ultrasound and orbital computed tomography formed the basis of the diagnosis. Ficoll-Paque density gradient centrifugation was used to isolate PBMCs from 8.5 to 10 ml of fresh peripheral blood. Trizol reagent was used to extract the total RNA, and its quality was then checked on an Agilent 2100 Bioanalyzer.

In regard to this clonotype: What antigen it recognizes has not been identified. Base qualities are not provided; no much larger clone lies one nucleotide away.

TCR beta CDR3 regions were amplified from RNA transcripts for repertoire sequencing. HTBI primers and the Qiagen OneStep RT-PCR kit were used in a first-round RT-PCR, which was followed by a second-round multiplex PCR, size selection and purification. Sequencing of the libraries was carried out on an Illumina HiSeq2000 in paired-end mode with 100 bp reads. The study's own analysis went as follows. SOAPnuke was used for read processing, and reads with adapters, uncalled bases, a mean Phred below 15, or no exact constant-primer or identifier match were discarded. High-quality paired reads were merged with COPE v1.2.5. Each unique nucleotide sequence was treated as a clonotype, and MiTCR v1.1 was used to align the clonotypes to the IMGT TRB V, D and J references. The analysis was limited to V-J combinations with a frequency above 0.0001, which together covered 99.2% of repertoires. For each V-J combination, a TCR clonal expansion and chaos score was defined as the ratio of F50 clonal expansion to chaos observed in the TCRdist matrix. Welch's t-statistics and random forest were used to reduce the features to 10 to 15 V-J combinations, which were then used as input to a naive Bayes classifier. The similarity between thyroid and blood repertoires was quantified using the Morisita-Horn index. The public reads were reprocessed in TCRdb via fastp at Q25 and MiXCR, keeping in-frame beta chains. CDR3 protein sequences are deduplicated, and each keeps its most common genes and DNA. In this record, the V and J calls reflect TCRdb's handling and not the investigators' own analysis. The sample table records about 370,000 distinct CDR3 sequences; approximately 20% of these occur just once. The ten biggest clones cover more than 1.5% of the sample.

Broad study findings and their caveats: In cross-validation, the 13-signature model distinguished ophthalmopathy from stable hyperthyroidism with around 90% sensitivity and around 84% specificity, while in the test set the corresponding values were about 80% and 75%. Most expanded thyroid clonotypes with a frequency above 0.001 also appeared in blood, which suggests that blood repertoires may reflect the immune response in the thyroid. Sample size was not predetermined statistically, and investigators were not blinded to group allocation. In validation, the model predicted ophthalmopathy progression with about 70% sensitivity and 72.22% specificity; eleven to twelve predicted patients were CT-confirmed with GO in a median of approximately six months.

Recombination connected TRBV6-1 to TRBJ2-5, with 9 bases aligning to TRBD2. Sequencing used peripheral blood. The TCR originated in a woman in her late teens or twenties with Graves' ophthalmopathy. Donor details come from another sample of the same person, matched by shared clones. This receptor has the CDR3 CASSLFSGGGETQYF. The DNA sequence is given as TGTGCCAGCAGCCTCTTTAGCGGGGGTGGAGAGACCCAGTACTTC.